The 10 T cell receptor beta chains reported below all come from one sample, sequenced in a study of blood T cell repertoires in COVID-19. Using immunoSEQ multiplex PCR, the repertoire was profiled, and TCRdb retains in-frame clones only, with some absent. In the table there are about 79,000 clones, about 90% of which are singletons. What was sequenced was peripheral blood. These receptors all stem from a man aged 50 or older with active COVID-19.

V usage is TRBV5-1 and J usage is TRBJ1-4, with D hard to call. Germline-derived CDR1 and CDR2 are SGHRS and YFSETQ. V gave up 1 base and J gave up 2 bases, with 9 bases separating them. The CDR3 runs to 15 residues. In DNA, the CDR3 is TGCGCCAGCAGCTTGCGTCCCGGGACTAATGAAAAACTGTTTTTT. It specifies CASSLRPGTNEKLFF.

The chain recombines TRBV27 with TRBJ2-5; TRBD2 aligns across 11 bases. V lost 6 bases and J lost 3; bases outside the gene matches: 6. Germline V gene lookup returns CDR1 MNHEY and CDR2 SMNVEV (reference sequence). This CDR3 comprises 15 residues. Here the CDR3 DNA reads TGTGCCAGCAGCAACACACTAGCGGGAGAAGAGACCCAGTACTTC. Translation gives CASSNTLAGEETQYF.

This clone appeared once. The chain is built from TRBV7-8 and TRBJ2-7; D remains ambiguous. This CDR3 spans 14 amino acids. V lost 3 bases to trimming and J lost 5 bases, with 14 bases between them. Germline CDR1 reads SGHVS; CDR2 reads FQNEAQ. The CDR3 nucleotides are TGTGCCAGCAGCTTTTTCACCGGTAACGACGAGCAGTACTTC. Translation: CASSFFTGNDEQYF. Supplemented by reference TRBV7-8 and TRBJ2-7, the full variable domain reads GAGVSQSPRYKVAKRGQDVALRCDPISGHVSLFWYQQALGQGPEFLTYFQNEAQLDKSGLPSDRFFAERPEGSVSTLKIQRTQQEDSAVYLCASSFFTGNDEQYFGPGTRLTVT.

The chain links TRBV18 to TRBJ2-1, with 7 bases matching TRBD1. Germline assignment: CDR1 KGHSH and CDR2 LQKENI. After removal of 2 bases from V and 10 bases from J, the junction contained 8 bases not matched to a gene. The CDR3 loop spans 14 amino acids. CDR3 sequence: CASSPGTVVTEQFF. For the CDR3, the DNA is TGTGCCAGCTCACCAGGGACAGTAGTTACGGAGCAGTTCTTC. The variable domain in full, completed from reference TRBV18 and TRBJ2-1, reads NAGVMQNPRHLVRRRGQEARLRCSPMKGHSHVYWYRQLPEEGLKFMVYLQKENIIDESGMPKERFSAEFPKEGPSILRIQQVVRGDSAAYFCASSPGTVVTEQFFGPGTRLTVL.

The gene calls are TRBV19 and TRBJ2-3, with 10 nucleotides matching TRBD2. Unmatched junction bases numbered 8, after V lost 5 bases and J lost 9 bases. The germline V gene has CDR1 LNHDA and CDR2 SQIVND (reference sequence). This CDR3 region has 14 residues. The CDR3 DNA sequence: TGTGCCAGTAGTCCCCTAGCGGGAGTGGGGACGCAGTATTTT. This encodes CASSPLAGVGTQYF.

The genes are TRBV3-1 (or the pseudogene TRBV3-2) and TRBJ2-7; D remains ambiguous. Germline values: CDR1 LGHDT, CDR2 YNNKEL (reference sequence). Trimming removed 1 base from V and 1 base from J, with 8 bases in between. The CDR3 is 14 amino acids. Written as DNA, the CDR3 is TGTGCCAGCAGCCAAGGGAGCACGTCCTACGAGCAGTACTTC. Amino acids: CASSQGSTSYEQYF.

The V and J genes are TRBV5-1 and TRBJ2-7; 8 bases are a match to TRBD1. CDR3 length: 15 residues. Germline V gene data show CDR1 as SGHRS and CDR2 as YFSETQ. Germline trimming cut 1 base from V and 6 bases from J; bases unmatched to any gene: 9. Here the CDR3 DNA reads TGCGCCAGCAGCTTGCCGACAGGGGAGAAGGGCGAGCAGTACTTC. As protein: CASSLPTGEKGEQYF.

The CDR3: CASSPSGGAAGSYEQYF. The DNA for the CDR3 is TGTGCCAGCAGCCCTAGCGGGGGGGCCGCCGGCTCCTACGAGCAGTACTTC. The J gene is TRBJ2-7, the V gene TRBV9; 12 bases are shared with TRBD2. The junction had 8 bases not matched to a gene; V was cut back by 4 bases and J by 0 bases. CDR3 length equals 17 residues. The germline V gene encodes CDR1 SGDLS and CDR2 YYNGEE.

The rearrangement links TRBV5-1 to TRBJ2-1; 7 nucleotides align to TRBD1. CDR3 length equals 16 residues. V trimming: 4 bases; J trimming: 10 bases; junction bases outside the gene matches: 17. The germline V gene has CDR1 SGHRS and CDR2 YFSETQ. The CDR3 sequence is CASSPETGSPLGEQFF. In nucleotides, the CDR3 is TGCGCCAGCAGCCCAGAGACAGGGTCCCCCCTCGGGGAGCAGTTCTTC.

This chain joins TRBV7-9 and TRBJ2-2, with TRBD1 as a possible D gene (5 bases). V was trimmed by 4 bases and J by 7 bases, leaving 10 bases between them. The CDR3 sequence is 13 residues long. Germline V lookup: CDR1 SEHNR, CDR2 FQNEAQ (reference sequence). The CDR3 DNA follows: TGTGCCAGCAGCTCGCAGGGTCACGGGGAGCTGTTTTTT. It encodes CASSSQGHGELFF.